Below, one TCR beta chain is given with its context. These data belong to a study of technical replicates of blood from four donors. The method was immunoSEQ multiplex PCR; TCRdb's version includes in-frame clones alone and lacks a portion of them. The table includes about 54,000 clones, around 95% detected once. V gave up 2 bases and J gave up 1 base, with 15 bases separating them. CDR1 and CDR2 (germline): SGHNT, YYREEE (reference sequence). This CDR3 spans 16 amino acids. The rearrangement uses TRBV5-4 and TRBJ1-1; a possible D gene is TRBD1 (5 bases). The sequence was obtained from a human donor in good health. The sequencing input was T cells isolated from PBMCs. This CDR3 is CASSLRYGAGNTEAFF. CDR3 in DNA: TGTGCCAGCAGCTTACGGTATGGGGCAGGGAACACTGAAGCTTTCTTT.